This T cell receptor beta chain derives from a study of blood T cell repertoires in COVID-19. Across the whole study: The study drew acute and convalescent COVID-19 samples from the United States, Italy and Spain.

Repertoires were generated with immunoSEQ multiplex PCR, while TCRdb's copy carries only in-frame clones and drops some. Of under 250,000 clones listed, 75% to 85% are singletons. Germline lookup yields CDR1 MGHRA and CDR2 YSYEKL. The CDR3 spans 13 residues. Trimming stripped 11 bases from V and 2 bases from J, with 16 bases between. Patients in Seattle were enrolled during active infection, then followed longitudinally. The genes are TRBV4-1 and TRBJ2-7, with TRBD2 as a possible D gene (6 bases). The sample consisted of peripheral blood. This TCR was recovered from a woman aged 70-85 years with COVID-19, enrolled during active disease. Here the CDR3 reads CAPPEGYPYEQYF. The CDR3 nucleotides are TGCGCCCCTCCGGAGGGCTACCCCTACGAGCAGTACTTC.